This T cell receptor beta chain was captured in a study of vaccination and CD4 T cells after COVID-19. Overall study: Convalescent individuals numbered four females and six males, two being Hispanic.

Germline CDR1 reads MNHNS; CDR2 reads SASEGT. The CDR3 contains 14 residues. Trimming at V came to 6 bases and at J to 4 bases, leaving 4 bases not matched to a gene. As to treatment: approximately nine-day PBMC culture with coronavirus spike peptide pools or control peptides (ViraFEST assay). Overall study findings and caveats: From a median of about 20 to 40, SARS-CoV-2-reactive clonotypes increased, though not significantly. Spike mono-reactivity was found in 304 of the 307 vaccine-specific clones identified in convalescent patients.

This clonotype occurred a few times. The antigen is unknown. Cultured CD4+ T-cell DNA underwent Oncomine TCR Beta short-read sequencing. In TCRdb, the PCR reads were re-called with MiXCR into one record per CDR3 protein. Of 15,000 or so distinct CDR3 sequences in the sample, about 45% are singletons; the top ten hold 7% to 8.5%. This receptor was obtained from a human donor who had recovered from COVID-19. The rearrangement uses TRBV6-1 and TRBJ2-5, with TRBD1 identical over 11 bases. Sequencing was performed on CD4+ T cells from blood, cultured in vitro. The CDR3 sequence is CASRGDRGRETQYF. Written as DNA, the CDR3 is TGTGCCAGCAGAGGGGACAGGGGGAGAGAGACCCAGTACTTC.